Sequencing of this T cell receptor beta chain was carried out in a study of blood T cells in healthy people across ages. On the study more broadly: Per two T cells, template switching captured roughly one barcoded beta molecule.

The germline CDR1 and CDR2 sequences are DFQATT and SNEGSKA (reference sequence). The CDR3 runs to 17 residues. J gave up 1 base and V 5 bases, and 11 bases lay outside the gene matches. This clonotype was seen more than once but under ten times. No fewer than 6 million PBMCs went into each sample. For the second PCR, which ran for 7 to 11 cycles, a sample-barcoded 5' primer and a J-beta primer mix were used. Using its own MiXCR run on the 5' RACE reads, TCRdb lists one record per CDR3 protein. The sample consists of 600,000 or so distinct CDR3 sequences, over 20% of them appearing once. Source material: blood. V gene TRBV20-1 combines with J gene TRBJ2-3, with TRBD2 matching over 11 bases. The TCR comes from a man aged 65 to 79 in good health. CDR3 sequence reads: CSAGVLAGAYGTDTQYF. The DNA for the CDR3 is TGCAGTGCTGGCGTACTAGCGGGGGCGTATGGCACAGATACGCAGTATTTT.